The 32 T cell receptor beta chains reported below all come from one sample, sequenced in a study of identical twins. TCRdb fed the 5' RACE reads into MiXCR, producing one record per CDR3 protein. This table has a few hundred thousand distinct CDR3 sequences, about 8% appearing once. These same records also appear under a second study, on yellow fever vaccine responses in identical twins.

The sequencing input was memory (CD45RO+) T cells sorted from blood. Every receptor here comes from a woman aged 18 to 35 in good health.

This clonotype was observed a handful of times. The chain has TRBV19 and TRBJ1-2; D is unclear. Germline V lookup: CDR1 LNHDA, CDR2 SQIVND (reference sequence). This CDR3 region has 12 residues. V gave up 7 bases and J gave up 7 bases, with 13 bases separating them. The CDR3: CASNKRGFGYTF. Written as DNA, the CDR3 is TGTGCCAGTAATAAGCGGGGTTTTGGCTACACCTTC. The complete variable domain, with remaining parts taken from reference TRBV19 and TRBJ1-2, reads DGGITQSPKYLFRKEGQNVTLSCEQNLNHDAMYWYRQDPGQGLRLIYYSQIVNDFQKGDIAEGYSVSREKKESFPLTVTSAQKNPTAFYLCASNKRGFGYTFGSGTRLTVV.

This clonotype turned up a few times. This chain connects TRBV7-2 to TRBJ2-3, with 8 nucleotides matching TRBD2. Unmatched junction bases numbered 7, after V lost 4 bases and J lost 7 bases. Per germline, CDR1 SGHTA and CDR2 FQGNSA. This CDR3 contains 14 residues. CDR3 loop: CASSSGLAGNTQYF. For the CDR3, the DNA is TGTGCCAGCAGCTCTGGACTAGCAGGAAATACGCAGTATTTT.

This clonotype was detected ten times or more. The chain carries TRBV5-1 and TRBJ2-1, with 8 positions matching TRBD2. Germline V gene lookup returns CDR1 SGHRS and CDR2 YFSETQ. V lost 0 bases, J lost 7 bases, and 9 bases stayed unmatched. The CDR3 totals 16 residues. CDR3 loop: CASSLGAGLVKNEQFF. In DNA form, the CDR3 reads TGCGCCAGCAGCTTGGGAGCGGGACTAGTTAAAAATGAGCAGTTCTTC.

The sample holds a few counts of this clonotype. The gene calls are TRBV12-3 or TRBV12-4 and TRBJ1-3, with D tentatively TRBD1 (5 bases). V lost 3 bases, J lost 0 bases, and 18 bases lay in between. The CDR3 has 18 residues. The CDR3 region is CASSFGAGKEGSGNTIYF. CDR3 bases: TGTGCCAGCAGTTTTGGGGCAGGGAAGGAAGGCTCTGGAAACACCATATATTTT.

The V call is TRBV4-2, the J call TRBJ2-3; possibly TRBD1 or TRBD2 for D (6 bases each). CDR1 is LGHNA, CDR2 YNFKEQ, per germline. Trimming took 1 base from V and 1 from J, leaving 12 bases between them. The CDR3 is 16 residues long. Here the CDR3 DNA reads TGTGCCAGCAGCCAAGGGAGGGGGATGGGCACAGATACGCAGTATTTT. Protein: CASSQGRGMGTDTQYF.

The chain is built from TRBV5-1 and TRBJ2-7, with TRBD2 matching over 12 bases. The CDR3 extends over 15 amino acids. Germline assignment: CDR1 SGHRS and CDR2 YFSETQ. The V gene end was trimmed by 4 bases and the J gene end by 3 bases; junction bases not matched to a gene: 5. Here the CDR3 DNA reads TGCGCCAGCAGCAACGGACTAGCGGGGCTCTACGAGCAGTACTTC. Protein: CASSNGLAGLYEQYF.

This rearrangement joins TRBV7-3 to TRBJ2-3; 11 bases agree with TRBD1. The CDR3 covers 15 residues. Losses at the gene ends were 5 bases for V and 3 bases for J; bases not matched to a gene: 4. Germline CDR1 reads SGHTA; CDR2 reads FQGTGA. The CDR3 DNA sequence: TGTGCCAGCAGCGGGACAGGGGGACGGACAGATACGCAGTATTTT. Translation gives CASSGTGGRTDTQYF.

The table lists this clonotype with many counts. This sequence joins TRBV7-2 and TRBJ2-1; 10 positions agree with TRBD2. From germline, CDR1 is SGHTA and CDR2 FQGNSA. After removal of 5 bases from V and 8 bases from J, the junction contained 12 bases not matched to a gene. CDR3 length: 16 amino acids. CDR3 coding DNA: TGTGCCAGCAGCACGGCGGGACTAGCGATTATGGATGAGCAGTTCTTC. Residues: CASSTAGLAIMDEQFF.

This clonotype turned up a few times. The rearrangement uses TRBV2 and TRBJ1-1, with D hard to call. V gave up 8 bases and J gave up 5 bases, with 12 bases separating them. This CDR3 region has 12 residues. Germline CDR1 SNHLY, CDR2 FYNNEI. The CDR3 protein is CASDVRETEAFF. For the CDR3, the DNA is TGTGCCAGCGACGTTAGGGAAACTGAAGCTTTCTTT.

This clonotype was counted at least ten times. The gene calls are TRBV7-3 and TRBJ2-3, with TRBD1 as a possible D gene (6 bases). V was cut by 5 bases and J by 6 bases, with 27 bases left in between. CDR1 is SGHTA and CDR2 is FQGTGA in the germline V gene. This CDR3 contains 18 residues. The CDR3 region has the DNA TGTGCCAGCAGCCCAAAAGGAGGCGGGTCAGGGGCGACCGATACGCAGTATTTT. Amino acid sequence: CASSPKGGGSGATDTQYF.

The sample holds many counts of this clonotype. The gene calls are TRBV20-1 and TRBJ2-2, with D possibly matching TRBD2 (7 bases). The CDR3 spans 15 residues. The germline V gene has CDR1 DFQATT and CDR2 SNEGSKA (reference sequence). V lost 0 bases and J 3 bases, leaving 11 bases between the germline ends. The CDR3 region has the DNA TGCAGTGCTAGAGATGGGGGGGCGGACACCGGGGAGCTGTTTTTT. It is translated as CSARDGGADTGELFF.

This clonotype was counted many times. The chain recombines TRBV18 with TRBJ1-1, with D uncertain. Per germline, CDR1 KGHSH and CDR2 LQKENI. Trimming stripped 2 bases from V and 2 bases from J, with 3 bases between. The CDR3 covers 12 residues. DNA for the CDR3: TGTGCCAGCTCACCAGCCAACACTGAAGCTTTCTTT. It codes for CASSPANTEAFF.

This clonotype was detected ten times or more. The CDR3 here is CASSDRGQPQHF. CDR3 bases: TGTGCCAGCAGTGACAGGGGCCAGCCCCAGCATTTT. The chain recombines TRBV2 with TRBJ1-5; weak D call: TRBD1 (6 bases). V was shortened by 3 bases and J by 7 bases, with 7 bases between the two germline ends. Germline V gene data show CDR1 as SNHLY and CDR2 as FYNNEI. CDR3 length: 12 residues.

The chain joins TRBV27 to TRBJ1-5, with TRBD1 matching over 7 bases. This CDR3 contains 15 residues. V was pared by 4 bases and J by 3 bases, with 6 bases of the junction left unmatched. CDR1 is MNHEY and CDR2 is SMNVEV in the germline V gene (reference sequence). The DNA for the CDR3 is TGTGCCAGCAGTTCCCGGACAGGAATCAATCAGCCCCAGCATTTT. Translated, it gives CASSSRTGINQPQHF.

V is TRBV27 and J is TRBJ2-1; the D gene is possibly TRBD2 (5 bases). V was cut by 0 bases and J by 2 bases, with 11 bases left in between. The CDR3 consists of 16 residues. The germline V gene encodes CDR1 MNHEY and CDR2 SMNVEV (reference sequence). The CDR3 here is CASSLSERTAYNEQFF. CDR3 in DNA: TGTGCCAGCAGTTTATCGGAGCGGACCGCCTACAATGAGCAGTTCTTC.

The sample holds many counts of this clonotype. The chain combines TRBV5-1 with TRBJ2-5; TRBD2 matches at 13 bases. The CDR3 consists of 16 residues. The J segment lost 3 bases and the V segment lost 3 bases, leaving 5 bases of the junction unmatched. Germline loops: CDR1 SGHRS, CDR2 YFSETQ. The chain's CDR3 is CASSSGLAGEKETQYF. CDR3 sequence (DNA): TGCGCCAGCAGCTCAGGACTAGCGGGAGAGAAAGAGACCCAGTACTTC.

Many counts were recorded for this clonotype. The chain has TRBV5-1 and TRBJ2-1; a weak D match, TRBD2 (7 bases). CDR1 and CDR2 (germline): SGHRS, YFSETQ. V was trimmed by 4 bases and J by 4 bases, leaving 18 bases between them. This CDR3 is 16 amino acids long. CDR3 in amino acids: CASSPGAGALYNEQFF. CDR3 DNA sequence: TGCGCCAGCAGCCCCGGCGCGGGGGCCCTATACAATGAGCAGTTCTTC.

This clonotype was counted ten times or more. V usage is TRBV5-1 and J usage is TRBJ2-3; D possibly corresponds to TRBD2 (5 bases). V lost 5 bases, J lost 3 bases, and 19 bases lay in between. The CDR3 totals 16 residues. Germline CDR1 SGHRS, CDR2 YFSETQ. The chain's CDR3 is CASRRRSLLTTDTQYF. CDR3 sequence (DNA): TGCGCCAGCAGAAGGAGGAGCCTTTTGACTACAGATACGCAGTATTTT.

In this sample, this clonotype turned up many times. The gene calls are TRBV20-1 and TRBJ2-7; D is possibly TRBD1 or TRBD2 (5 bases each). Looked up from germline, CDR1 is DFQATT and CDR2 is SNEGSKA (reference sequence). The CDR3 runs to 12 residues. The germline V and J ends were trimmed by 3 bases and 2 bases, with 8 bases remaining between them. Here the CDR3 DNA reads TGCAGTGCTAGGCCGGGACCCTACGAGCAGTACTTC. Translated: CSARPGPYEQYF.

CDR3 sequence: CASSEGGRSEQYF. The DNA of the CDR3 is TGCGCCAGCAGTGAAGGCGGGAGAAGTGAGCAGTACTTC. The V gene is TRBV10-1, the J gene TRBJ2-7, with TRBD2 matching over 7 bases. With 3 bases clipped from V and 7 bases from J, the junction kept 6 bases outside the gene matches. CDR3 length: 13 residues. The germline gives CDR1 WNHNN, CDR2 SYGVQD (reference sequence).

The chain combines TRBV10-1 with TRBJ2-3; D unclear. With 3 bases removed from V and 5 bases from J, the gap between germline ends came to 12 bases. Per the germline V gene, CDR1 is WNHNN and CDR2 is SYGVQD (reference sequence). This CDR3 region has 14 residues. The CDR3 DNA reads TGCGCCAGCAGTGATAAGGCTAAGGGAGATACGCAGTATTTT. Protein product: CASSDKAKGDTQYF.

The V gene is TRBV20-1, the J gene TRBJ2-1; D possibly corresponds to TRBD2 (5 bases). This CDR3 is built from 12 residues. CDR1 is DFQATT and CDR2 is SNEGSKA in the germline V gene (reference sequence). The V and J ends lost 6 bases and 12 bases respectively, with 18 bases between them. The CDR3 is CSADKPTTGQFF. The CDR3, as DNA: TGCAGTGCCGACAAACCGACTACCGGGCAGTTCTTC.

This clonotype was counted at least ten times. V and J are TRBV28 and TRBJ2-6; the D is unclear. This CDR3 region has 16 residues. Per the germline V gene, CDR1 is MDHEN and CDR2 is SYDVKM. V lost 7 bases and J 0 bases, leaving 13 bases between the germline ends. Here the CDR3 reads CASNKLVASGANVLTF. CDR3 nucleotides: TGTGCCAGCAACAAGCTAGTGGCCTCTGGGGCCAACGTCCTGACTTTC.

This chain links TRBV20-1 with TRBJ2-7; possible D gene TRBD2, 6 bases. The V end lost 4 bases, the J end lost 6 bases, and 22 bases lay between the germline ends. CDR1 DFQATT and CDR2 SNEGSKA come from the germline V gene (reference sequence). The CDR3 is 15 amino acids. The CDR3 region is CSANSSPGTQAEQYF. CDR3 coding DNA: TGCAGTGCTAACTCGTCCCCCGGGACTCAGGCCGAGCAGTACTTC.

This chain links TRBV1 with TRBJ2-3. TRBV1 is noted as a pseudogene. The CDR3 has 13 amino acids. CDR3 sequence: CASSQDTTDTQYF. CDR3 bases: TGCGCCAGCAGCCAAGACACCACAGATACGCAGTATTTT.

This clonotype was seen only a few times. CDR3 sequence (DNA): TGTGCCAGCAGTTTCTCGACAGACTATGGCTACACCTTC. The encoded protein is CASSFSTDYGYTF. The chain joins TRBV28 to TRBJ1-2, with D possibly matching TRBD1 (5 bases). CDR1 and CDR2 (germline): MDHEN, SYDVKM. V lost 3 bases and J 3 bases, leaving 8 bases between the germline ends. This CDR3 has 13 residues.

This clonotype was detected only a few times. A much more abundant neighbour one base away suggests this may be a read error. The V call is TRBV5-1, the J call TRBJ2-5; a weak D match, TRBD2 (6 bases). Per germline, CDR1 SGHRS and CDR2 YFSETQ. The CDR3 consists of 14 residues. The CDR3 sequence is CASTLGGTQETQYF. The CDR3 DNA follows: TGCGCCAGCACCTTGGGCGGGACCCAAGAGACCCAGTACTTC.

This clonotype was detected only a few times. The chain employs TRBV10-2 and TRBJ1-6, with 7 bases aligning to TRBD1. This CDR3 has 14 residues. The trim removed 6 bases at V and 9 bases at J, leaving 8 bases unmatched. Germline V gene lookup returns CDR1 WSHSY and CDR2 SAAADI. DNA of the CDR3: TGCGCCAGCAGCCCAACACAGGGGAGTTCACCCCTCCACTTT. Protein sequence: CASSPTQGSSPLHF.

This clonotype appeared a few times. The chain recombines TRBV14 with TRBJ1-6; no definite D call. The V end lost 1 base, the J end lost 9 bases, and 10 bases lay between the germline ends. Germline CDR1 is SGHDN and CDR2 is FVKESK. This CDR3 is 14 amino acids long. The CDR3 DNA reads TGTGCCAGCAGCCAAGTCGGCAGAAGTTCACCCCTCCACTTT. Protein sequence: CASSQVGRSSPLHF.

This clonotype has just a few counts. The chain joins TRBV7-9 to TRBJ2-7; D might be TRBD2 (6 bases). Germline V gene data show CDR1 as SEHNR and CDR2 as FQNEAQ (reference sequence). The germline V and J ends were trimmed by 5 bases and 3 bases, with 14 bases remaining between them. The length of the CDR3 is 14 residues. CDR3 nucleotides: TGTGCCAGCAGCCCGCCGGGGGACTTCTACGAGCAGTACTTC. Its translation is CASSPPGDFYEQYF.

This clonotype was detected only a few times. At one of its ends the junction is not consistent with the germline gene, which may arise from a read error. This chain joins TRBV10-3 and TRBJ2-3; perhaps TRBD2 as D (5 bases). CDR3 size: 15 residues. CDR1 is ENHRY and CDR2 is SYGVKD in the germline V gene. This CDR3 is CAVSEVGSGTDTQYF. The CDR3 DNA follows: TGTGCCGTCAGTGAGGTAGGGAGTGGAACAGATACGCAGTATTTT.

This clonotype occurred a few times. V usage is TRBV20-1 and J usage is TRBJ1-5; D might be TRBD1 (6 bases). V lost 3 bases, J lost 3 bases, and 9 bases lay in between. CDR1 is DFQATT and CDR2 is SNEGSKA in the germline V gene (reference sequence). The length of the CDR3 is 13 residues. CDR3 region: CSASDRPNQPQHF. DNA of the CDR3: TGCAGTGCTAGTGACAGGCCCAATCAGCCCCAGCATTTT.